These 14 T cell receptor beta chains were all obtained from the same sample, sequenced in a study of post-analysis software for immune sequencing data. Study-wide findings and caveats: Patients carried roughly 5 TRBV segments more frequently than controls did, and TRBV5-6, TRBV5-1 and TRBV20-1 were among them.

Incorporated into the TCR beta cDNA libraries were unique molecular identifiers, which served to reduce PCR and sequencing biases. TCRdb reprocessed the PCR reads with MiXCR, giving one entry per CDR3 protein. The data show approximately 160,000 distinct CDR3 sequences, approximately 30% seen once. The antigens these receptors bind are not known. Sequencing input: blood. The receptors stem from a girl aged 10-17 years with multiple sclerosis.

With respect to this clonotype: This sequence may be a read error, since a much larger clone differs from it by one base. This CDR3 is missing its conserved last phenylalanine or tryptophan, likely due to a read error. The chain joins TRBV20-1 to TRBJ2-1, with TRBD1 matching 8 bases. V shed 3 bases, J shed 9 bases, and the junction held 10 bases outside the gene matches. Germline CDR1 reads DFQATT; CDR2 reads SNEGSKA (reference sequence). The CDR3 has 14 amino acids. The CDR3 bases are TGCAGTGCTAGGGTCGGGACACAGGGGGGTGAGCAGTTCCTC. It codes for CSARVGTQGGEQFL.

Many counts were recorded for this clonotype. The rearrangement uses TRBV9 and TRBJ2-7, with D possibly matching TRBD1 (6 bases). Deletions cut 0 bases from V and 2 bases from J, with 9 bases between. CDR1 and CDR2 (germline): SGDLS, YYNGEE. This CDR3 is built from 14 residues. The CDR3 DNA sequence: TGTGCCAGCAGCGTAGGGGGGCAAACCTACGAGCAGTACTTC. This encodes CASSVGGQTYEQYF.

A note on this clonotype: It may be a read error: a sequence one base away is much more abundant. This chain connects TRBV9 to TRBJ2-5; 11 nucleotides align to TRBD2. The J call may be wrong; the DNA end is better matched by TRBJ2-7. Germline lookup yields CDR1 SGDLS and CDR2 YYNGEE. The CDR3 has 14 amino acids. The CDR3 protein is CVSSVGLADYEQYF. Here the CDR3 DNA reads TGTGTCAGCAGCGTGGGACTAGCGGACTACGAGCAGTACTTC.

CDR3 loop: CASSFGVDTAIQYF. The CDR3 coding sequence is TGTGCCAGCAGTTTTGGGGTAGATACCGCCATTCAGTACTTC. The chain uses TRBV27 and TRBJ2-4; D not resolved. The CDR3 extends over 14 amino acids. V was clipped by 3 bases and J by 9 bases, with 15 bases between them. The germline gives CDR1 MNHEY, CDR2 SMNVEV (reference sequence).

This clonotype was recorded at least ten times. The CDR3 protein is CSSHPGQNTDTQYF. The DNA of the CDR3 is TGCAGCTCACACCCGGGACAGAACACAGATACGCAGTATTTT. The chain recombines TRBV29-1 with TRBJ2-3; TRBD1 agrees at 7 bases. V lost 8 bases, J lost 2 bases, and 10 bases stayed unmatched. This CDR3 has 14 residues. Looked up from germline, CDR1 is SQVTM and CDR2 is ANQGSEA.

V gene TRBV10-1 combines with J gene TRBJ2-3; TRBD1 is a possible D gene (5 bases). The length of the CDR3 is 14 residues. Germline loops: CDR1 WNHNN, CDR2 SYGVQD (reference sequence). V was trimmed by 4 bases and J by 2 bases, leaving 10 bases between them. In DNA form, the CDR3 reads TGCGCCAGCAGTGCTGTGGGGCCCACAGATACGCAGTATTTT. It yields the protein CASSAVGPTDTQYF.

Note on this clonotype: A much larger clone differs by one base, so this may be a read error. V is TRBV4-1 and J is TRBJ2-1, with TRBD2 identical over 7 bases. This CDR3 has 15 residues. The germline gives CDR1 MGHRA, CDR2 YSYEKL. The ends lost 5 bases at V and 13 bases at J; junction bases unmatched: 17. CDR3 sequence: CASSDRDYPQETQFF. The CDR3 DNA follows: TGCGCCAGCAGCGACCGGGACTACCCCCAAGAGACCCAGTTCTTC.

The V gene is TRBV11-2, the J gene TRBJ2-7, with D unresolved. V was pared by 6 bases and J by 5 bases, with 17 bases between. This CDR3 comprises 14 residues. Germline V gene data show CDR1 as SGHAT and CDR2 as FQNNGV. The CDR3 loop is CASRRPSTAHEQYF. CDR3 nucleotide sequence: TGTGCCAGCAGAAGGCCTTCTACCGCCCACGAGCAGTACTTC.

This clonotype was found many times. This sequence joins TRBV20-1 and TRBJ2-5; perhaps TRBD1 as D (5 bases). The J call may be mistaken, given a closer DNA end match to TRBJ2-7. This CDR3 is built from 16 residues. Germline loops: CDR1 DFQATT, CDR2 SNEGSKA (reference sequence). CDR3 region: CSARDPYGRTGHEQYF. CDR3 DNA sequence: TGCAGTGCTAGAGATCCTTACGGCAGAACAGGCCACGAGCAGTACTTC.

Comment on this clonotype: A much larger clonotype is one base distant, so this may be a read error. J is TRBJ2-1 and V is TRBV11-2, with 8 positions matching TRBD2. The J call is in doubt because the DNA end fits TRBJ2-7 better. CDR1 is SGHAT, CDR2 FQNNGV, per germline. The CDR3 contains 16 residues. The CDR3 bases are TGTGCCAGCAGCTTAGGGCCTAGCGGGCCTTACAATGAGCAGTACTTC. This sequence encodes CASSLGPSGPYNEQYF.

This clonotype was detected many times. The chain couples TRBV2 to TRBJ2-7; 7 bases line up with TRBD2. The germline V gene encodes CDR1 SNHLY and CDR2 FYNNEI. The CDR3 extends over 14 amino acids. The J segment lost 4 bases and the V segment lost 11 bases, leaving 14 bases of the junction unmatched. The CDR3 loop reads CASWGGRGKYEQYF. The CDR3 DNA sequence: TGTGCCTCGTGGGGGGGGAGAGGAAAGTACGAGCAGTACTTC.

This clonotype was picked up a small number of times. The chain links TRBV7-9 to TRBJ2-7, with 7 nucleotides matching TRBD1. Germline values: CDR1 SEHNR, CDR2 FQNEAQ (reference sequence). V trimming: 6 bases; J trimming: 2 bases; junction bases outside the gene matches: 7. This CDR3 has 14 residues. For the CDR3, the DNA is TGTGCCAGCAGGCGGTCCGGGACAGCCTACGAGCAGTACTTC. Residues: CASRRSGTAYEQYF.

This clonotype was seen a few times. The chain links TRBV15 to TRBJ2-3, with D perhaps TRBD2 (5 bases). This CDR3 region has 18 residues. Per the germline V gene, CDR1 is LNHNV and CDR2 is YYDKDF (reference sequence). Trimming pared 1 base from V and 0 bases from J, leaving 17 bases between. The CDR3 loop reads CATSRVESGTSSTDTQYF. The CDR3 DNA reads TGTGCCACCAGCAGAGTTGAGAGCGGAACCTCTAGCACAGATACGCAGTATTTT.

At least ten counts were recorded for this clonotype. V is TRBV20-1 and J is TRBJ2-1, with no clear D. Looked up from germline, CDR1 is DFQATT and CDR2 is SNEGSKA (reference sequence). CDR3 length: 13 amino acids. V was trimmed by 6 bases and J by 9 bases, leaving 18 bases between them. The CDR3: CSARPLPVSEQFF. DNA of the CDR3: TGCAGTGCCAGGCCCCTACCAGTCAGTGAGCAGTTCTTC.